Listed below are T cell receptor beta chains from one sample, sequenced in a study of response to subunit inactivated influenza vaccine. TCRdb re-analysed the RT-PCR reads in MiXCR, keeping a single row per CDR3 protein. The sample holds about 310,000 distinct CDR3 sequences, 21% seen once. Sequenced material: PBMCs from blood, taken about 20 months after vaccination. The receptors come from a man aged 45 to 75 who received an inactivated influenza vaccine. CDR3s include the opening cysteine and the closing phenylalanine or tryptophan. The D gene is left open where the match is weak. Some rows mark clone size as missing; the rest say once, few, many or name a class of expanded clone.

clone size	D gene	V gene	J gene	CDR3 DNA	CDR3 protein
NA	TRBD1	TRBV5-1	TRBJ1-2	TGCGCCAGCAGCGAGGGGACAGGAGTTTATGGCTACACCTTC	CASSEGTGVYGYTF
few	TRBD1	TRBV15	TRBJ1-1	TGTGCCACCAGCCCAGGGGGCGCGGGCACTGAAGCTTTCTTT	CATSPGGAGTEAFF
NA	TRBD2	TRBV5-1	TRBJ2-1	TGCGCCACCCGAGCGGGGGTACGCAATGAGCAGTTCTTC	CATRAGVRNEQFF
NA	NA	TRBV5-6	TRBJ1-5	TGTGCCAGCAGCTTGGCCGGCGATTACAATCAGCCCCAGCATTTT	CASSLAGDYNQPQHF
few	TRBD1	TRBV18	TRBJ1-4	TGTGCCAGCTCACCACCCGGCAGGGGGCCAGGTTATGAAAAACTGTTTTTT	CASSPPGRGPGYEKLFF
NA	NA	TRBV5-1	TRBJ2-3	TGCGCCAGCAGCCCCACTGGGGGGCCGGCAGATACGCAGTATTTT	CASSPTGGPADTQYF
few	NA	TRBV10-2	TRBJ2-3	TGCGCCAGCAGTGACCCGAACCTAGAGAATACGCAGTATTTT	CASSDPNLENTQYF
NA	TRBD2	TRBV13	TRBJ2-1	TGTGCCAGCAGTCGGGACAGGCGAAGACTAGCGGGAGGAAAGGGTGAGCAGTTCTTC	CASSRDRRRLAGGKGEQFF
NA	TRBD1	TRBV5-6	TRBJ2-7	TGTGCCAGCAGCCCACCGGGACAGGGAACCTCTTACGAGCAGTACTTC	CASSPPGQGTSYEQYF
few	TRBD2	TRBV11-1	TRBJ2-1	TGTGCCAGCAGCATCGCGGGAGGGCCCTTTTATGAGCAGTTCTTC	CASSIAGGPFYEQFF
NA	NA	TRBV15	TRBJ2-1	TGTGCCACCAGCACTCAGGGCTCCCAGTACAATGAGCAGTTCTTC	CATSTQGSQYNEQFF
few	NA	TRBV12-3/TRBV12-4	TRBJ1-5	TGTGCCAGCCAGGATACAAACAGGGTGCTGCCCCAGCATTTT	CASQDTNRVLPQHF
few	TRBD1	TRBV6-1	TRBJ1-1	TGTGCCAGCAGTGCCCCAGGGGGCAGGACTGAAGCTTTCTTT	CASSAPGGRTEAFF
few	TRBD1	TRBV20-1	TRBJ1-2	TGCAGTGCGGTCGGACAGGGGAGTTATGGCTACACCTTC	CSAVGQGSYGYTF
NA	NA	TRBV6-5	TRBJ2-1	TGTGCCAGCGGAAGGGCTTACAATGAGCAGTTCTTC	CASGRAYNEQFF
few	NA	TRBV12-3/TRBV12-4	TRBJ2-7	TGTGCCAGCAGTTTAGGGGGGTCGGACTACGAGCAGTACTTC	CASSLGGSDYEQYF
NA	NA	TRBV14	TRBJ2-4	TGTGCCAGCAGCCAAGTAGGAGGTAACATTCAGTACTTC	CASSQVGGNIQYF
NA	TRBD1	TRBV20-1	TRBJ2-3	TGCAGTGCTAGAGCCCCGCAGGGGGCGTGGGATACGCAGTATTTT	CSARAPQGAWDTQYF
NA	TRBD1	TRBV28	TRBJ2-7	TGTGCCAGCAGTTTATTACAGGGGGGTGAGCAGTACTTC	CASSLLQGGEQYF
many	NA	TRBV7-3	TRBJ1-1	TGTGCCAGCAGCTTAGGGGGTTTCACTGAAGCTTTCTTT	CASSLGGFTEAFF
NA	NA	TRBV4-1	TRBJ2-1	TGCGCCAGCAGCCAACAGGTTGTGAATGAGCAGTTCTTC	CASSQQVVNEQFF
many	NA	TRBV7-9	TRBJ1-4	TGTGCCAGCAGCGTGCCAACCGGGCCCCTCCTGTTTTTT	CASSVPTGPLLFF
NA	TRBD2	TRBV20-1	TRBJ2-3	TGCAGTGTTCACGATAGCGGGAGTATGACAGATACGCAGTATTTT	CSVHDSGSMTDTQYF
NA	NA	TRBV4-2	TRBJ2-3	TGTGCCAGCAGCCAAGGAGATACCCTAGTCCCTTCGCAGTATTTT	CASSQGDTLVPSQYF
few	NA	TRBV11-3	TRBJ2-2	TGTGCCAGCGCTGCTACATGGGGGCGAGGCACCGGGGAGCTGTTTTTT	CASAATWGRGTGELFF
NA	TRBD2	TRBV29-1	TRBJ2-1	TGCAGCGTTGAAAGATGGGCTAGCGGATATTACAATGAGCAGTTCTTC	CSVERWASGYYNEQFF
few	NA	TRBV13	TRBJ2-7	TGTGCCAGCAGACAGGTTTTACGGTACGAGCAGTACTTC	CASRQVLRYEQYF
few	TRBD2	TRBV18	TRBJ2-2	TGTGCCAGCTCACGGCCCCTCCGGACTAGCGGCACCGGGGAGCTGTTTTTT	CASSRPLRTSGTGELFF
few	NA	TRBV2	TRBJ2-3	TGTGCCACGTCAGGGACGCCGAGCACAGATACGCAGTATTTT	CATSGTPSTDTQYF
NA	NA	TRBV4-1	TRBJ2-7	TGCGCCAGCAGCCAAGCTGGGGGGGCACTAACCTACGAGCAGTACTTC	CASSQAGGALTYEQYF
NA	NA	TRBV7-9	TRBJ2-4	TGTGCCAGCAGCTCCCCCCAACTAGCCAAAAACATTCAGTACTTC	CASSSPQLAKNIQYF
many	TRBD1	TRBV5-1	TRBJ1-1	TGCGCCAGCAGCCTTATAGACAGGGAGAACACTGAAGCTTTCTTT	CASSLIDRENTEAFF
few	TRBD1	TRBV7-8	TRBJ1-2	TGTGCCAGCAGCTTGACAGGGAGGGCCTATGGCTACACCTTC	CASSLTGRAYGYTF
few	NA	TRBV27	TRBJ2-5	TGTGCCAGCAGTTTCCGGGCTATACAAGAGACCCAGTACTTC	CASSFRAIQETQYF
NA	NA	TRBV2	TRBJ1-5	TGTGCCAGCAGTATCGACAGGAATCTTAGCAATCAGCCCCAGCATTTT	CASSIDRNLSNQPQHF
NA	TRBD1	TRBV19	TRBJ1-5	TGTGCCGCCTCTAAAGGGACAGGGAGTGGTCAGCCCCAGCATTTT	CAASKGTGSGQPQHF
NA	TRBD1	TRBV7-9	TRBJ2-7	TGTGCCAGCAGCTTAGCAAGCGGACAGGGCGTCTACGAGCAGTACTTC	CASSLASGQGVYEQYF
few	NA	TRBV6-2/TRBV6-3	TRBJ1-4	TGTGCCAGCAGTGGGCGGAGGGAAAAACTGTTTTTT	CASSGRREKLFF
NA	NA	TRBV2	TRBJ2-7	TGTGCCAGCCAGGCAGGGGAAACCTACGAGCAGTACTTC	CASQAGETYEQYF
once	NA	TRBV6-5	TRBJ2-1	TGTGCCAGCGGTCTACTGGGCTCCTACAATGCGCAGTTCTTC	CASGLLGSYNAQFF
few	NA	TRBV13	TRBJ1-5	TGTGCCAGCAGCTTATCAGGGGCCGCTCCTCAGCCCCAGCATTTT	CASSLSGAAPQPQHF
NA	NA	TRBV7-2	TRBJ1-1	TGTGCCAGCAGCTTCGCGGAGAGCACTGAAGCTTTCTTT	CASSFAESTEAFF
NA	NA	TRBV5-1	TRBJ1-2	TGCGCCAGCAGCTTTGAACAGGTTGGCGCAGGGGATGGCTACACCTTC	CASSFEQVGAGDGYTF
few	TRBD1	TRBV10-3	TRBJ1-1	TGTGCCATCAGTAGGGACAGGGGGAACACTGAAGCTTTCTTT	CAISRDRGNTEAFF
NA	TRBD1	TRBV12-5	TRBJ1-1	TGTGCTAGTGGTATGGGGACAGCAAACACTGAAGCTTTCTTT	CASGMGTANTEAFF